One sample yielded the 31 T cell receptor beta chains listed below, sequenced in a study of T cell responses to AZD1222 COVID-19 vaccine. TCRdb keeps only in-frame clones here, not all; method: immunoSEQ multiplex PCR. This table has some 70,000 clones, 75% to 85% appearing once. Sequenced here: peripheral blood, sampled 28 days after the second AZD1222 dose. Receptor source: an adult who received the AZD1222 COVID-19 vaccine.

This clone was seen a handful of times. This chain joins TRBV19 and TRBJ1-6; TRBD1 agrees at 8 bases. The CDR3 is made up of 17 amino acids. Germline trimming cut 5 bases from V and 9 bases from J; bases unmatched to any gene: 15. Looked up from germline, CDR1 is LNHDA and CDR2 is SQIVND (reference sequence). CDR3 amino acids: CASSASRDRLSGSPLHF. The CDR3 nucleotides read TGTGCCAGTAGTGCTAGCCGGGACAGGTTATCGGGTTCACCCCTCCACTTT.

The chain uses TRBV7-8 and TRBJ1-6; TRBD1 is a possible D gene (6 bases). Trimming stripped 2 bases from V and 7 bases from J, with 18 bases between. The CDR3 is 17 residues long. CDR1 and CDR2 from the germline V gene are SGHVS and FQNEAQ. The CDR3 DNA is TGTGCCAGCAGCTTACTGACAGGCTACCCTTTAAATTCACCCCTCCACTTT. Translation gives CASSLLTGYPLNSPLHF.

The V gene is TRBV28, the J gene TRBJ1-5; tentative D call: TRBD1 (5 bases). V was cut by 5 bases and J by 0 bases, with 14 bases left in between. The germline V gene encodes CDR1 MDHEN and CDR2 SYDVKM. CDR3 size: 16 residues. Written as DNA, the CDR3 is TGTGCCAGCAGTGGGAGACAGTCCCTTAGCAATCAGCCCCAGCATTTT. Its protein product is CASSGRQSLSNQPQHF.

The rearrangement uses TRBV5-4 and TRBJ1-6; D is uncertain. The CDR3 runs to 14 residues. Trimming took off 2 bases at V and 9 bases at J, with 12 bases between the two ends. The germline V gene has CDR1 SGHNT and CDR2 YYREEE (reference sequence). As DNA, the CDR3 is TGTGCCAGCAGCTTAGAGGGTTATCGTTCACCCCTCCACTTT. Residues: CASSLEGYRSPLHF.

The V call is TRBV6-1, the J call TRBJ1-3; tentatively, D is TRBD1 (5 bases). Trimming left V 7 bases short and J 0 bases short, with 16 bases between. The CDR3 sequence is 16 residues long. CDR1 and CDR2 (germline): MNHNS, SASEGT. This chain's CDR3 is CASNEAGTYSGNTIYF. The CDR3 region has the DNA TGTGCCAGCAATGAGGCAGGGACTTACTCTGGAAACACCATATATTTT.

The rearrangement joins TRBV7-2 to TRBJ2-1; TRBD2 matches at 9 bases. CDR1 and CDR2 (germline): SGHTA, FQGNSA. With 6 bases clipped from V and 4 bases from J, the junction kept 4 bases outside the gene matches. The CDR3 totals 14 residues. CDR3 nucleotides: TGTGCCAGCAGATACAGCGGGGGGTACAATGAGCAGTTCTTC. It translates to CASRYSGGYNEQFF.

This clone was seen a single time. The chain has TRBV19 and TRBJ2-2; 10 bases agree with TRBD1. The CDR3 has 17 residues. Losses at the gene ends were 3 bases for V and 3 bases for J; bases not matched to a gene: 7. The germline V gene has CDR1 LNHDA and CDR2 SQIVND (reference sequence). CDR3 protein: CASSMETGGAYTGELFF. The CDR3 DNA follows: TGTGCCAGTAGTATGGAGACAGGGGGCGCTTACACCGGGGAGCTGTTTTTT.

This clone was seen a few times. The V and J genes are TRBV2 and TRBJ1-2; 9 bases match TRBD1. V lost 6 bases to trimming and J lost 4 bases; unmatched junction nucleotides: 6. The CDR3 extends over 14 amino acids. The germline V gene encodes CDR1 SNHLY and CDR2 FYNNEI. The CDR3 protein is CASSWDRDAYGYTF. CDR3 nucleotide sequence: TGTGCCAGCAGCTGGGACAGGGACGCCTATGGCTACACCTTC.

This chain links TRBV19 with TRBJ2-1, with D perhaps matching TRBD1 (5 bases). Germline values: CDR1 LNHDA, CDR2 SQIVND (reference sequence). The CDR3 loop spans 15 amino acids. Trimming removed 3 bases from V and 2 bases from J, with 11 bases in between. The DNA for the CDR3 is TGTGCCAGTAGTATCAGACAGTCTCCCTACAATGAGCAGTTCTTC. Amino acids: CASSIRQSPYNEQFF.

The chain uses TRBV7-9 and TRBJ1-1, with D maybe TRBD1 (6 bases). V lost 1 base to trimming and J lost 2 bases, with 8 bases between them. CDR1 and CDR2 (germline): SEHNR, FQNEAQ (reference sequence). CDR3 size: 14 residues. CDR3: CASSLGTVNTEAFF. Written as DNA, the CDR3 is TGTGCCAGCAGCTTAGGGACAGTTAACACTGAAGCTTTCTTT.

The J gene is TRBJ1-6, the V gene TRBV12-5; D is ambiguous. CDR3 length equals 16 residues. The V end lost 4 bases, the J end lost 0 bases, and 10 bases lay between the germline ends. From germline, CDR1 is LGHNT and CDR2 FRNRAP. CDR3 nucleotide sequence: TGTGCTAGTGGTTCCCTCGGGAGCTCCTATAATTCACCCCTCCACTTT. Amino acids: CASGSLGSSYNSPLHF.

V is TRBV11-1 and J is TRBJ2-3; 9 nucleotides agree with TRBD2. The germline CDR1 and CDR2 sequences are SGHAT and FQDESV (reference sequence). The V segment lost 5 bases and the J segment 1 base; nucleotides outside the gene matches: 7. The CDR3 loop spans 16 amino acids. The CDR3 sequence: CASSALGGGGTDTQYF. DNA for the CDR3: TGTGCCAGCAGCGCACTCGGCGGGGGGGGCACAGATACGCAGTATTTT.

In DNA, the CDR3 is TGTGCCAGCAGTTTGTTGGGCCGGGGGGGCGTATATGAGCAGTTCTTC. Protein: CASSLLGRGGVYEQFF. This sequence joins TRBV28 and TRBJ2-1; 8 bases align to TRBD2. This CDR3 region has 16 residues. V shed 3 bases, J shed 8 bases, and the junction held 12 bases outside the gene matches. Germline lookup yields CDR1 MDHEN and CDR2 SYDVKM.

The rearrangement joins TRBV7-9 to TRBJ2-5; D not resolved. This CDR3 comprises 14 residues. The germline V and J ends were trimmed by 3 bases and 3 bases, with 11 bases remaining between them. Germline V lookup: CDR1 SEHNR, CDR2 FQNEAQ (reference sequence). The CDR3 DNA reads as TGTGCCAGCAGCTTTTCGGCCCAAAAAGAGACCCAGTACTTC. Protein sequence: CASSFSAQKETQYF. The variable domain in full, completed from reference TRBV7-9 and TRBJ2-5, reads DTGVSQNPRHKITKRGQNVTFRCDPISEHNRLYWYRQTLGQGPEFLTYFQNEAQLEKSRLLSDRFSAERPKGSFSTLEIQRTEQGDSAMYLCASSFSAQKETQYFGPGTRLLVL.

V and J are TRBV6-5 and TRBJ1-2; 8 bases align to TRBD1. The V gene's germline CDR1 is MNHEY and CDR2 SVGAGI. V lost 6 bases to trimming and J lost 4 bases; unmatched junction nucleotides: 7. The CDR3 has 14 residues. CDR3 sequence (DNA): TGTGCCAGCAGACAGACAGGGGTTAGCTATGGCTACACCTTC. This sequence encodes CASRQTGVSYGYTF.

The gene calls are TRBV28 and TRBJ2-3, with TRBD2 identical over 9 bases. Losses at the gene ends were 4 bases for V and 2 bases for J; bases not matched to a gene: 13. The CDR3 loop spans 18 amino acids. Germline V gene lookup returns CDR1 MDHEN and CDR2 SYDVKM. The CDR3 reads CASSYPAIAGAYTDTQYF. In DNA form, the CDR3 reads TGTGCCAGCAGTTATCCCGCAATAGCGGGGGCTTACACAGATACGCAGTATTTT.

V and J are TRBV6-5 and TRBJ2-7; D uncertain. CDR1 is MNHEY and CDR2 is SVGAGI in the germline V gene. The CDR3 contains 16 residues. Trimming removed 2 bases at V and 0 bases at J, with 14 bases between. The CDR3 DNA follows: TGTGCCAGCAGTTACCCAAACAACCGGAACTCCTACGAGCAGTACTTC. This codes for CASSYPNNRNSYEQYF.

The V gene is TRBV6-2 or TRBV6-3, the J gene TRBJ2-7; no definite D call. The CDR3 is made up of 12 amino acids. V dropped 4 bases and J dropped 0 bases, with 4 bases sitting between them. Germline lookup yields CDR1 MNHEY and CDR2 SVGEGT. DNA for the CDR3: TGTGCCAGCAGTTGGGACTCCTACGAGCAGTACTTC. Encoded protein: CASSWDSYEQYF.

This sequence joins TRBV29-1 and TRBJ2-3, with 9 bases matching TRBD1. Trimming removed 7 bases from V and 7 bases from J; junction bases left unmatched: 6. Germline loops: CDR1 SQVTM, CDR2 ANQGSEA. This CDR3 spans 12 amino acids. The DNA for the CDR3 is TGCAGCGGGGACAGGGACTCGAATACGCAGTATTTT. As protein: CSGDRDSNTQYF.

This clone has a count of ten or more. This chain connects TRBV5-6 to TRBJ2-1; D not resolved. CDR3 length equals 15 residues. The germline gives CDR1 SGHDT, CDR2 YYEEEE. The germline V and J ends were trimmed by 0 bases and 1 base, with 8 bases remaining between them. CDR3: CASSLDGFSYNEQFF. The CDR3 nucleotides read TGTGCCAGCAGCTTGGATGGGTTTTCCTACAATGAGCAGTTCTTC.

Details on this clone: One end of the junction does not line up with germline, which may come from a read error. The gene calls are TRBV20-1 and TRBJ2-1; D perhaps matches TRBD2 (6 bases). This CDR3 region has 14 residues. Germline values: CDR1 DFQATT, CDR2 SNEGSKA (reference sequence). The CDR3 DNA follows: TGCAGTGCTAGTGGGGGGACCAGAGGGCTGCGGTGGATCTTC. This translates into CSASGGTRGLRWIF.

CDR3 in DNA: TGTGCCAGCAGCCCCGGGACTTCTAACTCCTACGAGCAGTACTTC. This codes for CASSPGTSNSYEQYF. This sequence joins TRBV6-5 and TRBJ2-7, with D possibly being TRBD2 (6 bases). CDR1 and CDR2 from the germline V gene are MNHEY and SVGAGI. The CDR3 has 15 amino acids. V gave up 6 bases and J gave up 0 bases, with 15 bases separating them.

The gene calls are TRBV19 and TRBJ1-1; 7 bases fit TRBD1. CDR1 LNHDA and CDR2 SQIVND come from the germline V gene (reference sequence). The V segment lost 5 bases and the J segment 1 base; nucleotides outside the gene matches: 4. The CDR3 covers 14 residues. CDR3 DNA sequence: TGTGCCAGTAGTGGGCGGACAGGGAACACTGAAGCTTTCTTT. Protein sequence: CASSGRTGNTEAFF.

The CDR3 DNA is TGTGCCAGCAGCTCCACAAGCTACGAGCAGTACTTC. Amino acid sequence: CASSSTSYEQYF. The chain uses TRBV7-8 and TRBJ2-7; D unresolved. The V gene lost 4 bases and the J gene lost 3 bases, with 7 bases spanning the gap. Germline V CDR1 and CDR2: SGHVS, FQNEAQ. There are 12 residues in the CDR3.

CDR3 protein: CASSATVPGQGLGYTF. CDR3 coding DNA: TGTGCCAGCAGCGCCACTGTACCGGGACAGGGATTGGGCTACACCTTC. The chain carries TRBV7-6 and TRBJ1-2, with 9 bases fitting TRBD1. The CDR3 is 16 residues long. Losses at the gene ends were 5 bases for V and 8 bases for J; bases not matched to a gene: 15. Germline V lookup: CDR1 SGHVS, CDR2 FNYEAQ.

V is TRBV7-8 and J is TRBJ2-7; D perhaps matches TRBD1 (6 bases). Germline CDR1 and CDR2: SGHVS and FQNEAQ. With 5 bases removed from V and 7 bases from J, the gap between germline ends came to 12 bases. This CDR3 is built from 12 residues. The chain's CDR3 is CASSGQPGEQYF. As DNA, the CDR3 is TGTGCCAGCAGCGGACAGCCTGGAGAGCAGTACTTC.

The rearrangement joins TRBV5-1 to TRBJ2-3; 7 bases are a match to TRBD2. The CDR3 sequence is 17 residues long. Germline CDR1 and CDR2: SGHRS and YFSETQ. J lost 2 bases, V lost 0 bases, and 9 bases had no gene match. This CDR3 reads CASSLDFASGITDTQYF. The CDR3, as DNA: TGCGCCAGCAGCTTGGATTTCGCTAGCGGTATCACAGATACGCAGTATTTT.

The chain recombines TRBV11-3 with TRBJ2-1; 11 nucleotides line up with TRBD2. Trimming cost V 2 bases and J 0 bases; bases outside gene matches: 6. The length of the CDR3 is 18 residues. Germline V gene lookup returns CDR1 SGHNT and CDR2 YENEEA. The CDR3 region has the DNA TGTGCCAGCAGCTTATCCGGGACTAGCGGAAGCTCCTACAATGAGCAGTTCTTC. Encoded protein: CASSLSGTSGSSYNEQFF.

This sequence joins TRBV4-3 and TRBJ1-1, with D perhaps matching TRBD1 (5 bases). Germline V gives CDR1 LGHNA, CDR2 YSLEER. The V gene lost 0 bases and the J gene lost 5 bases, with 10 bases spanning the gap. There are 14 residues in the CDR3. CDR3 in amino acids: CASSQDDSWTEAFF. CDR3 DNA sequence: TGCGCCAGCAGCCAAGACGACAGCTGGACTGAAGCTTTCTTT.

The chain carries TRBV7-2 and TRBJ2-2, with TRBD2 as a possible D gene (5 bases). The CDR3 contains 18 residues. V was cut by 5 bases and J by 1 base, with 20 bases left in between. The germline gives CDR1 SGHTA, CDR2 FQGNSA. The CDR3 spells CASSPSSPARGNTGELFF. CDR3 bases: TGTGCCAGCAGCCCCAGTAGCCCCGCTCGGGGGAACACCGGGGAGCTGTTTTTT.

The rearrangement uses TRBV7-6 and TRBJ1-3; no clear D. This CDR3 spans 16 amino acids. With 0 bases removed from V and 0 bases from J, the gap between germline ends came to 9 bases. Looked up from germline, CDR1 is SGHVS and CDR2 is FNYEAQ. The CDR3, as DNA: TGTGCCAGCAGCTTAGCGTCAGGCTCCTCTGGAAACACCATATATTTT. This codes for CASSLASGSSGNTIYF.